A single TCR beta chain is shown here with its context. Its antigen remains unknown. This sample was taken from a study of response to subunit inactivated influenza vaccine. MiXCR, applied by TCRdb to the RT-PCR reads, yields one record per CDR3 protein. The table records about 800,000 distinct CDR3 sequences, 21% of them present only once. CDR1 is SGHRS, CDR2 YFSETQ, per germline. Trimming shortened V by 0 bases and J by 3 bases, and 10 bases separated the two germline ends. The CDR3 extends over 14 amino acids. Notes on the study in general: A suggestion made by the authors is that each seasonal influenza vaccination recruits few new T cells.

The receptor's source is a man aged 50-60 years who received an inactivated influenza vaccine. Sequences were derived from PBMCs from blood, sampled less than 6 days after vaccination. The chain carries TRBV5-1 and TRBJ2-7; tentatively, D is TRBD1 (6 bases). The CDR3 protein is CASSLVGQIYEQYF. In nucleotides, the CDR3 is TGCGCCAGCAGCTTGGTAGGACAGATCTACGAGCAGTACTTC. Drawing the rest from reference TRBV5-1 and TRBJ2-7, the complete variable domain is KAGVTQTPRYLIKTRGQQVTLSCSPISGHRSVSWYQQTPGQGLQFLFEYFSETQRNKGNFPGRFSGRQFSNSRSEMNVSTLELGDSALYLCASSLVGQIYEQYFGPGTRLTVT.